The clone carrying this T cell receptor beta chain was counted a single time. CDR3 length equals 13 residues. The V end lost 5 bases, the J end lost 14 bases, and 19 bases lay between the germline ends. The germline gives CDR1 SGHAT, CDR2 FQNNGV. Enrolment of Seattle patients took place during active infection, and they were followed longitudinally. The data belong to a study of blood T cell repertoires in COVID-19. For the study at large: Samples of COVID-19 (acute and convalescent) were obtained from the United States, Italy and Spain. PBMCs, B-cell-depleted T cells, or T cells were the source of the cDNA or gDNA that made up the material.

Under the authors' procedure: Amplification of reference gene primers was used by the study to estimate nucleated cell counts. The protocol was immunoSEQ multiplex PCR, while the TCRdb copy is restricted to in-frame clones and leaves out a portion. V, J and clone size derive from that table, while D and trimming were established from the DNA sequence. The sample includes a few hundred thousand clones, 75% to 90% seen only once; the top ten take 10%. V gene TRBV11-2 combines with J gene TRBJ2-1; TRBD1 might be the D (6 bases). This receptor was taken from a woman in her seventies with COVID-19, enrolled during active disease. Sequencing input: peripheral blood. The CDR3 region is CASSRGTSFGEFF. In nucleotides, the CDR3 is TGTGCCAGCAGCCGAGGGACATCGTTTGGGGAGTTCTTC.